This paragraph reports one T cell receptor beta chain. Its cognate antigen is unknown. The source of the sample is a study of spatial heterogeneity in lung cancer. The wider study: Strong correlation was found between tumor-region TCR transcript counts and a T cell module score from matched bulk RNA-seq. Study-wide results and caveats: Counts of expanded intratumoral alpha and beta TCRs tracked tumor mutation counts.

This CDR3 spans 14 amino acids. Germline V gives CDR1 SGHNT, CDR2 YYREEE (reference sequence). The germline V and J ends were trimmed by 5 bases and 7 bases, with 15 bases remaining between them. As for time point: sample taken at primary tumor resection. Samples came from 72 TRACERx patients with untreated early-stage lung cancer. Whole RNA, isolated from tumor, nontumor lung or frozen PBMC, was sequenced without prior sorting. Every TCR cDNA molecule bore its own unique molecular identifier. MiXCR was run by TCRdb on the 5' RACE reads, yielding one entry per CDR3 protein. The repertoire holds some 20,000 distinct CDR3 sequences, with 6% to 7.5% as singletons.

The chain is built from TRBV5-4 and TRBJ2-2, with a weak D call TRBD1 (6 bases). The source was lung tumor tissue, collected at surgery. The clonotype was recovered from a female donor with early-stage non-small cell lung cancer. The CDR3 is CASRLVGAGGELFF. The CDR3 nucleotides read TGTGCCAGCAGACTGGTGGGGGCTGGCGGGGAGCTGTTTTTT.